A single sample is the source of the 9 T cell receptor beta chains below, sequenced in a study of T cell responses to AZD1222 COVID-19 vaccine. Using immunoSEQ multiplex PCR, the repertoire was profiled, and TCRdb retains in-frame clones only, with some absent. The top ten hold 1.6% of the sample, which has 95,000 to 100,000 clones, 89% seen once. Sequences were derived from peripheral blood, sampled on day 0 of AZD1222 vaccination. These receptors originate from an adult in good health.

The V and J genes are TRBV7-9 and TRBJ2-1; D is unclear. This CDR3 has 12 residues. With 1 base removed from V and 5 bases from J, the gap between germline ends came to 3 bases. Germline V gives CDR1 SEHNR, CDR2 FQNEAQ (reference sequence). CDR3 nucleotides: TGTGCCAGCAGCTTAGTGAACAATGAGCAGTTCTTC. Residues: CASSLVNNEQFF.

The J gene is TRBJ2-1, the V gene TRBV2, with 10 bases lining up with TRBD2. The germline CDR1 and CDR2 sequences are SNHLY and FYNNEI. V was clipped by 5 bases and J by 4 bases; unmatched bases: 8. There are 16 residues in the CDR3. CDR3 region: CASSLAGAPIYNEQFF. In DNA form, the CDR3 reads TGTGCCAGCAGTCTAGCGGGGGCCCCTATTTACAATGAGCAGTTCTTC.

The rearrangement uses TRBV5-1 and TRBJ1-4; tentative D call: TRBD1 (5 bases). V lost 5 bases and J 2 bases, leaving 16 bases between the germline ends. CDR1 is SGHRS, CDR2 YFSETQ, per germline. The CDR3 totals 16 residues. CDR3 nucleotide sequence: TGCGCCAGCAGAACCGGGGGAATGTATACTAATGAAAAACTGTTTTTT. Residues: CASRTGGMYTNEKLFF.

CDR3 in DNA: TGTGCCAGCAGCACACAGGGGGCCGGTCAGCCCCAGCATTTT. This encodes CASSTQGAGQPQHF. The J gene is TRBJ1-5, the V gene TRBV28; 9 bases agree with TRBD1. The CDR3 contains 14 residues. Per germline, CDR1 MDHEN and CDR2 SYDVKM. V shed 6 bases and J 6 bases; nucleotides not matched to a gene: 6.

V gene TRBV5-1 combines with J gene TRBJ1-6, with D maybe TRBD1 (6 bases). The CDR3 has 17 residues. Germline CDR1 is SGHRS and CDR2 is YFSETQ. The ends were cut back, 3 bases at V and 5 bases at J, with 18 bases in the middle. CDR3 sequence: CASSSRGGRGNNSPLHF. The CDR3 region has the DNA TGCGCCAGCAGCTCGAGGGGAGGCAGGGGAAATAATTCACCCCTCCACTTT.

The chain employs TRBV21-1 and TRBJ1-2; the D call TRBD1 from the table was never checked on the DNA. TRBV21-1 is labeled a pseudogene. The CDR3 spans 13 residues. CDR3 DNA sequence: TGTGCCAGCAGCAAAGACAGGTACTATGGCTACACCTTC. It encodes CASSKDRYYGYTF.

J is TRBJ2-3 and V is TRBV6-5; D is unresolved. The CDR3 runs 12 residues. Trimming left V 5 bases short and J 0 bases short, with 3 bases between. Germline loops: CDR1 MNHEY, CDR2 SVGAGI. The CDR3 DNA reads TGTGCCAGCAGTCCCAGCACAGATACGCAGTATTTT. As protein: CASSPSTDTQYF.

This chain links TRBV5-1 with TRBJ2-1; 8 bases map to TRBD1. The V segment lost 0 bases and the J segment 8 bases; nucleotides outside the gene matches: 7. The length of the CDR3 is 15 residues. Germline-derived CDR1 and CDR2 are SGHRS and YFSETQ. This CDR3 reads CASSLEDRAFDEQFF. CDR3 DNA sequence: TGCGCCAGCAGCTTGGAGGACAGGGCATTCGATGAGCAGTTCTTC.

The V gene is TRBV30, the J gene TRBJ1-1; a weak D match, TRBD1 (5 bases). The CDR3 spans 13 residues. Germline loops: CDR1 GTSNPN, CDR2 SVGIG (reference sequence). V was trimmed by 7 bases and J by 2 bases, leaving 14 bases between them. CDR3: CASLPQGNTEAFF. The CDR3 region has the DNA TGTGCCTCCCTACCCCAGGGCAACACTGAAGCTTTCTTT. Using reference TRBV30 and TRBJ1-1 for the parts outside the CDR3, the full variable domain is SQTIHQWPATLVQPVGSPLSLECTVEGTSNPNLYWYRQAAGRGLQLLFYSVGIGQISSEVPQNLSASRPQDRQFILSSKKLLLSDSGFYLCASLPQGNTEAFFGQGTRLTVV.